Presented here are 17 T cell receptor beta chains from one specimen sequenced in a study of blood T cell repertoires in COVID-19. Here immunoSEQ multiplex PCR was the method, and the copy in TCRdb shows in-frame clones only, minus some. The table records about 180,000 clones, 65% to 90% of them present only once. The sample comprised peripheral blood. These TCRs come from a man aged 50 or older with active or convalescent COVID-19.

The chain carries TRBV24-1 and TRBJ2-1, with 8 positions matching TRBD2. Germline V gene data show CDR1 as KGHDR and CDR2 as SFDVKD. Losses at the gene ends were 1 base for V and 8 bases for J; bases not matched to a gene: 9. This CDR3 is built from 16 residues. Written as DNA, the CDR3 is TGTGCCACCAGTGATTTTACTAGCGGAGGAGCGGATGAGCAGTTCTTC. Translated, it gives CATSDFTSGGADEQFF.

The chain couples TRBV7-2 to TRBJ2-7; 9 bases match TRBD1. Looked up from germline, CDR1 is SGHTA and CDR2 is FQGNSA. The CDR3 is 17 residues long. V trimming: 1 base; J trimming: 3 bases; junction bases outside the gene matches: 10. The CDR3 nucleotides read TGTGCCAGCAGCTTAGGTTATTCAGGACAGGGGAACTACGAGCAGTACTTC. Translated: CASSLGYSGQGNYEQYF.

V gene TRBV28 combines with J gene TRBJ1-3; the D gene is possibly TRBD1 (6 bases). Germline V gene data show CDR1 as MDHEN and CDR2 as SYDVKM. Trimming removed 5 bases at V and 1 base at J, with 12 bases between. The length of the CDR3 is 15 residues. DNA of the CDR3: TGTGCCAGCAGTCGACCCACAGGGTCTGGAAACACCATATATTTT. Translation: CASSRPTGSGNTIYF.

This clone has more than one count but fewer than ten. The chain recombines TRBV4-2 with TRBJ2-2; D uncertain. CDR1 is LGHNA and CDR2 is YNFKEQ in the germline V gene. The germline V and J ends were trimmed by 4 bases and 1 base, with 19 bases remaining between them. The CDR3 sequence is 18 residues long. The CDR3 loop reads CASSPDLWLDRNTGELFF. CDR3 DNA sequence: TGTGCCAGCAGCCCAGACTTATGGCTAGATCGGAACACCGGGGAGCTGTTTTTT.

CDR3 residues: CASSDWAGEQFF. CDR3 nucleotide sequence: TGTGCCAGCAGTGATTGGGCAGGTGAGCAGTTCTTC. The J gene is TRBJ2-1, the V gene TRBV2; no reliable D call. The germline gives CDR1 SNHLY, CDR2 FYNNEI. This CDR3 contains 12 residues. Trimming pared 3 bases from V and 9 bases from J, leaving 9 bases between.

This rearrangement joins TRBV6-2 or TRBV6-3 to TRBJ1-6; D perhaps matches TRBD1 (6 bases). V lost 4 bases to trimming and J lost 7 bases, with 8 bases between them. Germline CDR1 and CDR2: MNHEY and SVGEGT. This CDR3 contains 13 residues. CDR3 bases: TGTGCCAGCAGTTGGACAGAGAATTCACCCCTCCACTTT. Protein sequence: CASSWTENSPLHF.

The genes are TRBV2 and TRBJ2-1; the match to TRBD1 covers 10 bases. In germline, CDR1 is SNHLY, CDR2 FYNNEI. The CDR3 runs to 15 residues. With V trimmed by 10 bases and J by 3 bases, 9 bases remained unmatched. CDR3 protein: CAKSSGTGDYNEQFF. The CDR3 DNA reads TGTGCCAAATCCTCCGGGACAGGGGACTACAATGAGCAGTTCTTC.

This clone was observed a handful of times. V is TRBV5-4 and J is TRBJ1-2; tentative D call: TRBD1 (6 bases). CDR1 and CDR2 from the germline V gene are SGHNT and YYREEE (reference sequence). Trimming took 7 bases from V and 1 from J, leaving 11 bases between them. CDR3 length equals 13 residues. This CDR3 is CASSKQGNYGYTF. Here the CDR3 DNA reads TGTGCCAGCTCTAAACAGGGTAACTATGGCTACACCTTC.

DNA of the CDR3: TGTGCCAGTAGTTCCACAGGGGAACCCACAGATACGCAGTATTTT. Its translation is CASSSTGEPTDTQYF. The chain links TRBV19 to TRBJ2-3; 7 bases align to TRBD1. The CDR3 totals 15 residues. Germline V gene data show CDR1 as LNHDA and CDR2 as SQIVND (reference sequence). J was trimmed by 2 bases and V by 5 bases; bases with no gene match: 7.

V and J are TRBV5-4 and TRBJ2-2; TRBD2 agrees at 9 bases. After removal of 1 base from V and 0 bases from J, the junction contained 4 bases not matched to a gene. The CDR3 has 17 residues. CDR1 is SGHNT, CDR2 YYREEE, per germline (reference sequence). CDR3 nucleotide sequence: TGTGCCAGCAGCTTGCTTAGCGGGGGTGCGAACACCGGGGAGCTGTTTTTT. As protein: CASSLLSGGANTGELFF.

V usage is TRBV3-1 (or the pseudogene TRBV3-2) and J usage is TRBJ1-1, with D hard to call. This CDR3 has 16 residues. Germline CDR1 is LGHDT and CDR2 is YNNKEL (reference sequence). Deletions cut 3 bases from V and 0 bases from J, with 14 bases between. The CDR3 DNA reads TGTGCCAGCAGCCATCTTATGCAGAACATGAACACTGAAGCTTTCTTT. Amino acids: CASSHLMQNMNTEAFF.

This clone was found once. This chain uses TRBV28 with TRBJ2-7; TRBD1 aligns across 11 bases. The CDR3 is made up of 16 amino acids. V shed 5 bases, J shed 2 bases, and the junction held 8 bases outside the gene matches. Germline loops: CDR1 MDHEN, CDR2 SYDVKM. The CDR3, as DNA: TGTGCCAGCAGTCCCCACGAGGGACAGGGGGCCTACGAGCAGTACTTC. Protein sequence: CASSPHEGQGAYEQYF.

CDR3 region: CASSSTGTAYEQYF. CDR3 bases: TGTGCCAGCAGCTCCACCGGGACAGCTTACGAGCAGTACTTC. The J gene is TRBJ2-7, the V gene TRBV7-2, with 7 bases identical to TRBD1. In germline, CDR1 is SGHTA, CDR2 FQGNSA. V lost 4 bases and J lost 4; bases outside the gene matches: 7. The CDR3 covers 14 residues.

The rearrangement uses TRBV7-2 and TRBJ1-4; a possible D gene is TRBD1 (5 bases). The CDR3 covers 16 residues. V was pared by 4 bases and J by 0 bases, with 12 bases between. Germline assignment: CDR1 SGHTA and CDR2 FQGNSA. CDR3: CASSSPPGATNEKLFF. The CDR3 DNA is TGTGCCAGCAGCTCGCCCCCGGGGGCAACTAATGAAAAACTGTTTTTT.

The rearrangement links TRBV3-1 (or the pseudogene TRBV3-2) to TRBJ1-6, with 11 positions matching TRBD1. Germline values: CDR1 LGHDT, CDR2 YNNKEL (reference sequence). The ends lost 4 bases at V and 5 bases at J; junction bases unmatched: 10. CDR3 length: 18 amino acids. In DNA form, the CDR3 reads TGTGCCAGCAGCCTAATAGCTTGGGGACAGGGGGATAATTCACCCCTCCACTTT. The encoded protein is CASSLIAWGQGDNSPLHF.

CDR3 nucleotides: TGTGCCAGCAGCTTAGCAACAGGGGGATCCTACAATGAGCAGTTCTTC. This gives the protein CASSLATGGSYNEQFF. The rearrangement joins TRBV7-2 to TRBJ2-1; TRBD1 matches 8 bases. The CDR3 contains 16 residues. V lost 0 bases, J lost 1 base, and 2 bases stayed unmatched. In germline, CDR1 is SGHTA, CDR2 FQGNSA.

The V call is TRBV6-1, the J call TRBJ2-1, with D unclear. V lost 2 bases, J lost 2 bases, and 13 bases lay in between. The CDR3 extends over 16 amino acids. Germline V gene data show CDR1 as MNHNS and CDR2 as SASEGT. The CDR3 protein is CASSETLGSPYNEQFF. CDR3 coding DNA: TGTGCCAGCAGTGAAACTCTGGGTAGCCCCTACAATGAGCAGTTCTTC.